These 27 T cell receptor beta chains came from one sample sequenced in a study of post-analysis software for immune sequencing data. General study findings and limits: There were roughly five TRBV segments more frequent in patients than controls, and TRBV5-6, TRBV5-1 and TRBV20-1 were among them.

These receptors lack a known antigen. Unique molecular identifiers tagged the TCR beta cDNA libraries. TCRdb redid the calling of the PCR reads with MiXCR, one entry per CDR3 protein. The repertoire has 650,000 to 850,000 distinct CDR3 sequences, approximately 53% of them found once; the top ten carry about 4.5%. Sequencing was carried out using blood. Source of these receptors: a girl between 10 and 17 years old with multiple sclerosis.

This clonotype has a handful of counts. V is TRBV27 and J is TRBJ2-5; TRBD2 matches at 11 bases. V dropped 3 bases and J dropped 0; count of bases not matched to a gene: 0. Germline V gene data show CDR1 as MNHEY and CDR2 as SMNVEV (reference sequence). CDR3 length: 15 amino acids. The CDR3 reads CASSLTSGDQETQYF. The CDR3 nucleotides read TGTGCCAGCAGTTTGACTAGCGGGGACCAAGAGACCCAGTACTTC.

The chain employs TRBV7-3 and TRBJ2-7, with 8 nucleotides matching TRBD1. The J segment lost 2 bases and the V segment lost 5 bases, leaving 8 bases of the junction unmatched. Germline V gene sequence: CDR1 SGHTA, CDR2 FQGTGA. This CDR3 is 15 amino acids long. The CDR3 coding sequence is TGTGCCAGCAGCGCCCAGGGGGCGTCCCCCTACGAGCAGTACTTC. Translating gives CASSAQGASPYEQYF.

This clonotype was detected only a few times. CDR3 amino acids: CASTPRGFSYYEQYF. The CDR3 DNA reads TGTGCCAGCACCCCGAGGGGCTTTAGTTACTACGAGCAGTACTTC. The V gene is TRBV7-8, the J gene TRBJ2-7; D may correspond to TRBD1 or TRBD2 (5 bases each). The CDR3 runs to 15 residues. CDR1 is SGHVS and CDR2 is FQNEAQ in the germline V gene. V was pared by 7 bases and J by 3 bases, with 19 bases between.

This clonotype is a singleton in its sample. CDR3: CASSSLAGREQFF. Here the CDR3 DNA reads TGCGCCAGCAGCTCGTTAGCGGGGCGGGAGCAGTTCTTC. This sequence joins TRBV5-1 and TRBJ2-1; 8 bases align to TRBD2. Germline V gene lookup returns CDR1 SGHRS and CDR2 YFSETQ. The CDR3 covers 13 residues. The V and J ends lost 3 bases and 10 bases, in that order; junction bases with no gene match: 6.

V is TRBV6-6 and J is TRBJ2-6; D might be TRBD1 (5 bases). Germline-derived CDR1 and CDR2 are MNHNY and SVGAGI (reference sequence). V was shortened by 0 bases and J by 4 bases, with 13 bases between the two germline ends. The CDR3 loop spans 17 amino acids. The CDR3, as DNA: TGTGCCAGCAGTTACTCTCAGGGCGGATCCGGGGCCAACGTCCTGACTTTC. This codes for CASSYSQGGSGANVLTF.

The chain uses TRBV12-3 or TRBV12-4 and TRBJ1-6, with a weak D call TRBD1 (5 bases). Trimming took off 2 bases at V and 6 bases at J, with 8 bases between the two ends. The CDR3 spans 14 residues. As DNA, the CDR3 is TGTGCCAGCAGTTTACGACAGTTTAATTCACCCCTCCACTTT. Its protein is CASSLRQFNSPLHF.

This chain connects TRBV14 to TRBJ2-1, with TRBD2 identical over 7 bases. V lost 0 bases and J lost 5; bases outside the gene matches: 10. The V gene's germline CDR1 is SGHDN and CDR2 FVKESK. The CDR3 has 17 amino acids. CDR3 sequence: CASSQERARTRDNEQFF. CDR3 nucleotides: TGTGCCAGCAGCCAAGAGAGGGCCCGGACTAGAGACAATGAGCAGTTCTTC.

The chain uses TRBV19 and TRBJ2-1; D is undetermined. Germline values: CDR1 LNHDA, CDR2 SQIVND (reference sequence). V was clipped by 5 bases and J by 2 bases, with 16 bases between them. This CDR3 spans 16 amino acids. Here the CDR3 reads CASSARTLHAYNEQFF. CDR3 sequence (DNA): TGTGCCAGTAGTGCCCGGACCCTGCACGCCTACAATGAGCAGTTCTTC.

The chain employs TRBV2 and TRBJ2-7; 7 nucleotides align to TRBD1. The V segment lost 10 bases and the J segment 7 bases; nucleotides outside the gene matches: 7. From germline, CDR1 is SNHLY and CDR2 FYNNEI. There are 11 residues in the CDR3. The CDR3 bases are TGTGCCACAAGGGACAGTCGAGAGCAGTACTTC. Protein product: CATRDSREQYF.

The rearrangement uses TRBV6-1 and TRBJ2-7; TRBD2 matches 14 bases. In germline, CDR1 is MNHNS, CDR2 SASEGT. The V gene end was trimmed by 6 bases and the J gene end by 4 bases; junction bases not matched to a gene: 11. The CDR3 loop spans 17 amino acids. Here the CDR3 DNA reads TGTGCCAGCAGCCCCCACGTGACTAGCGGGGGGGCTTACGAGCAGTACTTC. Its protein product is CASSPHVTSGGAYEQYF.

J is TRBJ2-5 and V is TRBV7-2; TRBD2 matches at 10 bases. The J call may not be correct, given that the DNA end is closer to TRBJ2-7. Germline values: CDR1 SGHTA, CDR2 FQGNSA. The CDR3 is made up of 15 amino acids. In DNA form, the CDR3 reads TGTGCCAGCAGCTTCGGGTCGGGACTAGCGAGCGAGCAGTACTTC. This codes for CASSFGSGLASEQYF.

The CDR3 loop is CASGAGHQTTNEKLFF. The CDR3 DNA sequence: TGTGCTAGTGGAGCGGGACACCAGACAACTAATGAAAAACTGTTTTTT. This chain uses TRBV12-5 with TRBJ1-4; the D gene is possibly TRBD1 (6 bases). Germline V gene lookup returns CDR1 LGHNT and CDR2 FRNRAP. The CDR3 loop spans 16 amino acids. The V end lost 6 bases, the J end lost 0 bases, and 14 bases lay between the germline ends.

This clonotype was counted a single time. The chain has TRBV5-1 and TRBJ2-7; D tentatively fits TRBD1 or TRBD2 (7 bases each). Trimming shortened V by 2 bases and J by 0 bases, and 15 bases separated the two germline ends. The germline gives CDR1 SGHRS, CDR2 YFSETQ. CDR3 length equals 16 residues. As DNA, the CDR3 is TGCGCCAGCAGCTTTAAAGGGGGCGGGAGCTCCTACGAGCAGTACTTC. Translation: CASSFKGGGSSYEQYF.

The chain uses TRBV10-3 and TRBJ1-2; D is undetermined. Germline V gene data show CDR1 as ENHRY and CDR2 as SYGVKD. V lost 0 bases and J lost 4, with 6 bases in between. The CDR3 loop spans 13 amino acids. The CDR3 nucleotides are TGTGCCATCAGTGAGTCCCGGACCTATGGCTACACCTTC. Encoded protein: CAISESRTYGYTF.

This clonotype was seen only once. The V gene is TRBV29-1, the J gene TRBJ2-1; D call uncertain. Germline CDR1 reads SQVTM; CDR2 reads ANQGSEA. The CDR3 is 13 amino acids. Trimming removed 6 bases at V and 2 bases at J, with 11 bases between. The CDR3 protein is CSVTSQTYNEQFF. The CDR3 DNA reads as TGCAGCGTGACCTCGCAGACCTACAATGAGCAGTTCTTC.

The V gene is TRBV12-3 or TRBV12-4, the J gene TRBJ1-2, with TRBD1 matching over 7 bases. V dropped 5 bases and J dropped 8; count of bases not matched to a gene: 14. The CDR3 sequence is 15 residues long. The chain's CDR3 is CASSLPQGDFRGYTF. CDR3 in DNA: TGTGCCAGCAGTCTTCCCCAGGGGGATTTCCGAGGCTACACCTTC.

The V call is TRBV2, the J call TRBJ2-7; TRBD2 matches at 14 bases. This CDR3 contains 17 residues. Looked up from germline, CDR1 is SNHLY and CDR2 is FYNNEI. The junction had 16 bases not matched to a gene; V was cut back by 11 bases and J by 4 bases. The DNA for the CDR3 is TGTGCCCGCCGAGAGGGGACTAGCGGGAGTGCTGTGTACGAGCAGTACTTC. It specifies CARREGTSGSAVYEQYF. Full variable domain (remainder filled in from reference TRBV2 and TRBJ2-7): EPEVTQTPSHQVTQMGQEVILRCVPISNHLYFYWYRQILGQKVEFLVSFYNNEISEKSEIFDDQFSVERPDGSNFTLKIRSTKLEDSAMYFCARREGTSGSAVYEQYFGPGTRLTVT.

The table lists this clonotype with a count of one. The chain carries TRBV12-3 or TRBV12-4 and TRBJ2-4, with 8 bases lining up with TRBD2. V shed 1 base and J 2 bases; nucleotides not matched to a gene: 4. CDR3 length: 16 amino acids. The CDR3 region is CASSLGAGVTKNIQYF. The CDR3 region has the DNA TGTGCCAGCAGTTTAGGAGCGGGAGTAACCAAAAACATTCAGTACTTC.

The rearrangement links TRBV20-1 to TRBJ1-1, with D possibly matching TRBD1 (6 bases). Trimming pared 6 bases from V and 0 bases from J, leaving 11 bases between. The CDR3 spans 13 residues. Germline lookup yields CDR1 DFQATT and CDR2 SNEGSKA (reference sequence). CDR3 amino acids: CSATTGVNTEAFF. As DNA, the CDR3 is TGCAGTGCAACGACAGGTGTGAACACTGAAGCTTTCTTT.

V and J are TRBV5-6 and TRBJ2-7; tentative D call: TRBD2 (6 bases). The end of the DNA fits TRBJ2-5 better, so the J call may be wrong. Per the germline V gene, CDR1 is SGHDT and CDR2 is YYEEEE. The CDR3 is made up of 15 amino acids. The CDR3 DNA reads as TGTGCCAGCAGCTTGGTGCAGGGAGGTTTAGAGACCCAGTACTTC. It specifies CASSLVQGGLETQYF.

The rearrangement uses TRBV29-1 and TRBJ2-3; D unresolved. The germline gives CDR1 SQVTM, CDR2 ANQGSEA. Between the trimmed V and J ends, which lost 2 bases and 4 bases, there was a span of 13 bases. This CDR3 has 14 amino acids. Written as DNA, the CDR3 is TGCAGCGTTGAAAAACGGGCCCAGGCAGATACGCAGTATTTT. It is translated as CSVEKRAQADTQYF.

This chain connects TRBV9 to TRBJ1-6; tentatively, D is TRBD1 (5 bases). The V gene lost 0 bases and the J gene lost 9 bases, with 13 bases spanning the gap. This CDR3 region has 15 residues. The germline V gene has CDR1 SGDLS and CDR2 YYNGEE. The CDR3 loop reads CASSVAASGGSPLHF. The CDR3, as DNA: TGTGCCAGCAGCGTAGCTGCCTCGGGGGGTTCACCCCTCCACTTT.

V gene TRBV27 combines with J gene TRBJ1-2; 8 positions agree with TRBD1. This CDR3 is built from 15 residues. J gave up 4 bases and V 2 bases, and 6 bases lay outside the gene matches. Germline V gene data show CDR1 as MNHEY and CDR2 as SMNVEV (reference sequence). The CDR3 sequence: CASSLGTGGFYGYTF. The DNA for the CDR3 is TGTGCCAGCAGTTTAGGTACAGGGGGGTTCTATGGCTACACCTTC.

The chain uses TRBV12-5 and TRBJ2-5; the D gene is possibly TRBD2 (6 bases). This CDR3 is built from 17 residues. V was pared by 6 bases and J by 1 base, with 21 bases between. Germline lookup yields CDR1 LGHNT and CDR2 FRNRAP. The CDR3 sequence: CASGLGSSRDFQETQYF. The CDR3 nucleotides are TGTGCTAGTGGCCTGGGGTCAAGTCGGGACTTCCAAGAGACCCAGTACTTC.

The genes are TRBV6-6 and TRBJ2-4, with 9 bases that match TRBD2. The CDR3 extends over 13 amino acids. The trim removed 7 bases at V and 5 bases at J, leaving 3 bases unmatched. The germline V gene encodes CDR1 MNHNY and CDR2 SVGAGI (reference sequence). This CDR3 is CASNIAGENIQYF. The CDR3 DNA reads TGTGCCAGCAATATAGCGGGGGAAAACATTCAGTACTTC.

The V gene is TRBV29-1, the J gene TRBJ2-5; the D gene is possibly TRBD2 (5 bases). The CDR3 contains 15 residues. V was pared by 3 bases and J by 3 bases, with 17 bases between. Per the germline V gene, CDR1 is SQVTM and CDR2 is ANQGSEA. CDR3 residues: CSVDLAEVEKETQYF. The CDR3 region has the DNA TGCAGCGTTGACCTCGCGGAGGTCGAGAAAGAGACCCAGTACTTC.

This chain joins TRBV7-6 and TRBJ2-3, with D possibly TRBD1 on 6 matching bases. The V gene's germline CDR1 is SGHVS and CDR2 FNYEAQ. The CDR3 is 14 residues long. Between the trimmed V and J ends, which lost 4 bases and 3 bases, there was a span of 11 bases. CDR3 residues: CASSSKTGTDTQYF. The CDR3 region has the DNA TGTGCCAGCAGCTCAAAGACAGGTACAGATACGCAGTATTTT. Looking up the rest from reference TRBV7-6 and TRBJ2-3 gives the full variable domain: GAGVSQSPRYKVTKRGQDVALRCDPISGHVSLYWYRQALGQGPEFLTYFNYEAQQDKSGLPNDRFSAERPEGSISTLTIQRTEQRDSAMYRCASSSKTGTDTQYFGPGTRLTVL.